The 14 T cell receptor beta chains reported below all come from one sample, sequenced in a study of cytomegalovirus exposure and HLA in healthy donors (TCRdb year 2017). Receptor amplification or capture employed the immunoSEQ multiplex PCR assay. The multiplex PCR relied on a mix of 60 forward primers for TCR Vbeta segments and 13 reverse primers for TCR Jbeta segments. TCRdb obtained this table from immuneACCESS and retained in-frame rearrangements with V and J assigned. These tables miss some clones; where compared with another copy, unresolved V genes account for less than half of the shortfall, and the remainder is unexplained. For this sample the table gives roughly 250,000 clones, of which about 80% were detected only once. The ten most abundant clones make up about 0.29% of the sample. Material: PBMCs. Receptors were obtained from a girl under 10 years old in good health and CMV-seronegative.

This chain joins TRBV6-1 and TRBJ1-5; 7 nucleotides line up with TRBD1. The CDR3 consists of 15 residues. CDR1 is MNHNS and CDR2 is SASEGT in the germline V gene. The trim removed 7 bases at V and 4 bases at J, leaving 10 bases unmatched. The CDR3 protein is CASNLGQFYNQPQHF. CDR3 DNA sequence: TGTGCCAGCAACCTGGGACAGTTCTATAATCAGCCCCAGCATTTT.

This sequence joins TRBV5-1 and TRBJ2-5; D is possibly TRBD2 (5 bases). There are 14 residues in the CDR3. Germline values: CDR1 SGHRS, CDR2 YFSETQ. V was shortened by 1 base and J by 1 base, with 8 bases between the two germline ends. The CDR3 nucleotides read TGCGCCAGCAGCTTGTCGGGATTCCAAGAGACCCAGTACTTC. The encoded protein is CASSLSGFQETQYF.

Remarks on this clone: This sample also contains other DNA sequences that code for the same CDR3. The chain is built from TRBV28 and TRBJ1-2; the match to TRBD1 covers 8 bases. CDR1 is MDHEN, CDR2 SYDVKM, per germline. V dropped 2 bases and J dropped 4; count of bases not matched to a gene: 0. This CDR3 has 13 residues. The chain's CDR3 is CASSLDRGYGYTF. The CDR3 nucleotides read TGTGCCAGCAGTTTAGACAGGGGCTATGGCTACACCTTC.

This sequence joins TRBV27 and TRBJ2-1; D is possibly TRBD2 (7 bases). V lost 7 bases to trimming and J lost 5 bases, with 15 bases between them. Germline loops: CDR1 MNHEY, CDR2 SMNVEV (reference sequence). This CDR3 comprises 14 residues. CDR3 protein: CASIGGGPNNEQFF. The CDR3 DNA follows: TGTGCCAGCATAGGGGGAGGGCCCAACAATGAGCAGTTCTTC.

The chain carries TRBV27 and TRBJ1-4, with D unresolved. The length of the CDR3 is 14 residues. Germline V gene data show CDR1 as MNHEY and CDR2 as SMNVEV (reference sequence). V gave up 0 bases and J gave up 8 bases, with 10 bases separating them. The CDR3 spells CASSLSRGYEKLFF. The DNA of the CDR3 is TGTGCCAGCAGTTTATCGAGAGGCTACGAAAAACTGTTTTTT.

The CDR3 reads CASSTTSGPILSYNEQFF. Written as DNA, the CDR3 is TGTGCCAGCAGTACGACTAGCGGACCAATCTTGAGCTACAATGAGCAGTTCTTC. The chain couples TRBV28 to TRBJ2-1, with 9 bases identical to TRBD2. The V gene end was trimmed by 5 bases and the J gene end by 3 bases; junction bases not matched to a gene: 14. Germline assignment: CDR1 MDHEN and CDR2 SYDVKM. The CDR3 is 18 residues long.

The chain has TRBV5-6 and TRBJ1-1; 8 bases are shared with TRBD1. Per germline, CDR1 SGHDT and CDR2 YYEEEE. The junction had 11 bases not matched to a gene; V was cut back by 4 bases and J by 6 bases. This CDR3 contains 15 residues. CDR3 residues: CASSQTGDYSSEAFF. The CDR3 bases are TGTGCCAGCAGCCAGACAGGGGACTATAGCTCTGAAGCTTTCTTT.

The chain has TRBV29-1 and TRBJ1-1; D is undetermined. The CDR3 has 13 amino acids. Germline V gives CDR1 SQVTM, CDR2 ANQGSEA. Trimming pared 8 bases from V and 6 bases from J, leaving 19 bases between. In nucleotides, the CDR3 is TGCAGCAGAACCACCGGGTCAGTTGCTGAAGCTTTCTTT. Residues: CSRTTGSVAEAFF.

This clone appeared a few times. The rearrangement joins TRBV19 to TRBJ1-5, with TRBD1 matching 7 bases. The trim removed 3 bases at V and 0 bases at J, leaving 5 bases unmatched. CDR1 and CDR2 from the germline V gene are LNHDA and SQIVND (reference sequence). The CDR3 is 16 residues long. CDR3 sequence: CASSIRDSNSNQPQHF. In nucleotides, the CDR3 is TGTGCCAGTAGTATCCGGGACAGTAATAGCAATCAGCCCCAGCATTTT.

Comments on this clone: One end of the junction varies from germline; a read error may be responsible. CDR3: CASSDIGQGNSLLHF. CDR3 DNA: TGTGCCAGCAGCGATATAGGCCAGGGGAATTCACTCCTCCACTTT. V gene TRBV9 combines with J gene TRBJ1-6, with a weak D call TRBD1 (6 bases). The CDR3 covers 15 residues. CDR1 is SGDLS and CDR2 is YYNGEE in the germline V gene.

V and J are TRBV11-2 and TRBJ1-6; D is unresolved. From germline, CDR1 is SGHAT and CDR2 FQNNGV. Trimming removed 4 bases from V and 7 bases from J, with 2 bases in between. The CDR3 sequence is 11 residues long. This CDR3 is CASSSNSPLHF. The CDR3 DNA sequence: TGTGCCAGCAGCTCGAATTCACCCCTCCACTTT. Full variable domain (remainder filled in from reference TRBV11-2 and TRBJ1-6): EAGVAQSPRYKIIEKRQSVAFWCNPISGHATLYWYQQILGQGPKLLIQFQNNGVVDDSQLPKDRFSAERLKGVDSTLKIQPAKLEDSAVYLCASSSNSPLHFGNGTRLTVT.

This chain links TRBV18 with TRBJ1-2, with D maybe TRBD1 (5 bases). The CDR3 length is 16 residues. The germline V gene has CDR1 KGHSH and CDR2 LQKENI. The V gene lost 6 bases and the J gene lost 2 bases, with 19 bases spanning the gap. CDR3 in DNA: TGTGCCAGCTCCCCCCGGGGGATTTGTAAGAACTATGGCTACACCTTC. Translated, it gives CASSPRGICKNYGYTF.

The genes are TRBV6-4 and TRBJ2-3; 10 positions match TRBD1. The CDR3 length is 15 residues. Germline trimming cut 5 bases from V and 1 base from J; bases unmatched to any gene: 3. Germline CDR1 and CDR2: MRHNA and SNTAGT. Here the CDR3 reads CASSIGTGGTDTQYF. In DNA, the CDR3 is TGTGCCAGCAGTATCGGGACAGGGGGCACAGATACGCAGTATTTT.

This chain uses TRBV9 with TRBJ2-1; D may be TRBD1 (8 bases). Germline CDR1 is SGDLS and CDR2 is YYNGEE. The CDR3 contains 15 residues. Trimming took 7 bases from V and 2 from J, leaving 16 bases between them. CDR3: CASCSGTGAYNEQFF. CDR3 nucleotides: TGTGCCAGCTGCAGCGGGACAGGAGCCTACAATGAGCAGTTCTTC.